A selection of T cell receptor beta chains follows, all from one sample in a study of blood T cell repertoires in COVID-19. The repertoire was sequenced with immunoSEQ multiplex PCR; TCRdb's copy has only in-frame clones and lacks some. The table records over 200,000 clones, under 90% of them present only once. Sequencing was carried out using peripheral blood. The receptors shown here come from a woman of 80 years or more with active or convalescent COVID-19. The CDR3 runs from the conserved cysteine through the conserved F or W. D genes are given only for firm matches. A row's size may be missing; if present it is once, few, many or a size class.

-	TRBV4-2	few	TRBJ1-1	CASSQASQGLLTEAFF	TGTGCCAGCAGCCAAGCTTCACAGGGCTTACTAACTGAAGCTTTCTTT
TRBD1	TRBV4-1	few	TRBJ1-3	CASSLQDTRGGLSGNTIYF	TGCGCCAGCAGCCTTCAGGACACTCGAGGGGGCCTCTCTGGAAACACCATATATTTT
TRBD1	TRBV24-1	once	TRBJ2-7	CATSSGQGAFYEQYF	TGTGCCACCAGCTCCGGACAGGGGGCGTTTTACGAGCAGTACTTC
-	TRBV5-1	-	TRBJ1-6	CASSFGQQGNSPLHF	TGCGCCAGCAGCTTTGGCCAGCAGGGGAATTCACCCCTCCACTTT
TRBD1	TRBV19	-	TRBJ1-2	CASNTNRDSYGYTF	TGTGCCAGTAATACAAACCGGGACAGCTATGGCTACACCTTC
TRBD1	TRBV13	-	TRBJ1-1	CASSKDRGRGAFF	TGTGCCAGCAGCAAAGACAGGGGGCGAGGAGCTTTCTTT
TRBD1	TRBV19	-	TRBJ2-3	CASSMTGASTDTQYF	TGTGCCAGTAGTATGACAGGGGCAAGCACAGATACGCAGTATTTT
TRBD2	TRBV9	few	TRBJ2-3	CASNQRGATDTQYF	TGTGCCAGCAACCAGCGGGGGGCAACAGATACGCAGTATTTT
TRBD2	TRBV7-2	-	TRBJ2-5	CASSLASRGGRETQYF	TGTGCCAGCAGCTTAGCGTCGCGGGGGGGCCGAGAGACCCAGTACTTC
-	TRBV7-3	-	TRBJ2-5	CASSPDWQETQYF	TGTGCCAGCAGCCCAGACTGGCAAGAGACCCAGTACTTC
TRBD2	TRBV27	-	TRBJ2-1	CASSFGLAGGLNEQFF	TGTGCCAGCAGTTTTGGTCTAGCGGGAGGGCTCAATGAGCAGTTCTTC
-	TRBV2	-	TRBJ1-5	CASSGRTGWNQPQHF	TGTGCCAGCAGTGGGAGGACGGGGTGGAATCAGCCCCAGCATTTT